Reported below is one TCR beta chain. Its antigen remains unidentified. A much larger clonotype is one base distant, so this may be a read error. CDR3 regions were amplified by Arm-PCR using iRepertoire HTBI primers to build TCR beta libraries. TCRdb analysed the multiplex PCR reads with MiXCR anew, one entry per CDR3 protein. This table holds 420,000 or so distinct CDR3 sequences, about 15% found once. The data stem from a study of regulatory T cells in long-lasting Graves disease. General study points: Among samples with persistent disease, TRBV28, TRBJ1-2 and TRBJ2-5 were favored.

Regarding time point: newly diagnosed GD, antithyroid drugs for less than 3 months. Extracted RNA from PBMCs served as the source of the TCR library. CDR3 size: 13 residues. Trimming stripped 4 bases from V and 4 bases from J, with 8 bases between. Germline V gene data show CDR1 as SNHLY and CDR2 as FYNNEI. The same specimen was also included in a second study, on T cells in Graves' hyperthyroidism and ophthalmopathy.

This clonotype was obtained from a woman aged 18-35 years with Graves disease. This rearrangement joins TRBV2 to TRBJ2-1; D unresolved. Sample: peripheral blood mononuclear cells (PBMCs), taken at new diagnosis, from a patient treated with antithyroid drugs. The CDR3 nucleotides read TGTGCCAGCAGTGGTGGCGCTTACAATGAGCAGTTCTTC. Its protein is CASSGGAYNEQFF.